The clone carrying this TCR beta chain has only a few counts. This entry is derived from a study of patients and donors after allogeneic stem cell transplantation. TCRdb re-called the RT-PCR reads through MiXCR, storing one row per CDR3 protein. The sample has 390,000 or so distinct CDR3 sequences, 16% seen once. The TCR originated in a human donor who was either an allogeneic HSCT recipient or a stem cell or donor lymphocyte infusion donor (not recorded which). It is not recorded whose cells these are; they may come from a transplant donor. Input material: blood, either unsorted or a sorted T cell fraction (not recorded which).

In DNA form, the CDR3 reads TGTGCCAGCAGCTTAGGGGACAGGCGCCACGAGCAGTACTTC. Translated: CASSLGDRRHEQYF. The chain uses TRBV7-8 and TRBJ2-7; 8 bases match TRBD1. Losses at the gene ends were 1 base for V and 5 bases for J; bases not matched to a gene: 4. The CDR3 extends over 14 amino acids. Looked up from germline, CDR1 is SGHVS and CDR2 is FQNEAQ.